The rows below give T cell receptor beta chains drawn from one sample of a study of cytomegalovirus exposure and HLA in healthy donors. Repertoires were generated with immunoSEQ multiplex PCR, while TCRdb's copy carries only in-frame clones and drops some. Of 150,000 to 200,000 clones in the sample, around 84% are singletons; the top ten hold about 6%. The sequencing input was PBMCs. The receptors shown here come from a man aged 50-59 years in good health and CMV-seropositive. Both conserved end residues are part of each CDR3. Each record gives: CDR3 protein, CDR3 DNA, clone size, V gene, D gene, J gene. A D gene is named only where the DNA matches it firmly. A clone size is listed for some rows: how often the clone was seen (once, few, many), or a class if it is expanded.

CASSLTGGSYGYTF	TGTGCCAGCAGCTTGACAGGGGGCAGCTATGGCTACACCTTC	NA	TRBV5-4	TRBD1	TRBJ1-2
CASSPGTGQGPNYGYTF	TGTGCCAGCAGCCCAGGGACAGGGCAAGGGCCGAACTATGGCTACACCTTC	NA	TRBV27	TRBD1	TRBJ1-2
CASNPAGAMNTEAFF	TGTGCCAGCAATCCGGCAGGGGCTATGAACACTGAAGCTTTCTTT	NA	TRBV27	NA	TRBJ1-1
CASPPDRVTDTQYF	TGTGCCAGCCCACCGGACAGAGTCACAGATACGCAGTATTTT	NA	TRBV18	NA	TRBJ2-3
CASSPSGETQYF	TGCGCCAGCAGCCCCTCGGGAGAGACCCAGTACTTC	NA	TRBV5-1	NA	TRBJ2-5
CASSLDSRTQETQYF	TGTGCCAGCAGCTTAGATTCACGGACTCAAGAGACCCAGTACTTC	NA	TRBV7-9	NA	TRBJ2-5
CASSFGTERVGKLFF	TGTGCCAGCAGCTTCGGGACAGAAAGAGTGGGGAAACTGTTTTTT	few	TRBV5-4	TRBD1	TRBJ1-4
CASGRGERTGELFF	TGTGCCAGCGGGCGGGGCGAAAGAACCGGGGAGCTGTTTTTT	NA	TRBV5-6	NA	TRBJ2-2
CASSSTSGVGTDTQYF	TGTGCCAGCAGCTCGACTAGCGGGGTAGGCACAGATACGCAGTATTTT	NA	TRBV5-6	TRBD2	TRBJ2-3
CASWRNRGNQPQHF	TGTGCCAGCTGGAGGAACAGGGGGAATCAGCCCCAGCATTTT	few	TRBV7-9	TRBD1	TRBJ1-5
CASSLEGGETQHF	TGTGCCAGCAGCCTAGAGGGTGGAGAGACCCAGCACTTC	few	TRBV4-2	NA	TRBJ2-5
CAIRSTGTYEQYF	TGTGCCATCAGATCGACAGGGACCTACGAGCAGTACTTC	NA	TRBV10-3	TRBD1	TRBJ2-7
CASSMTGFNQPQHF	TGTGCCAGCAGTATGACAGGCTTCAATCAGCCCCAGCATTTT	NA	TRBV27	NA	TRBJ1-5
CASSAGTGDGYTF	TGTGCCAGCAGCGCCGGGACAGGGGATGGCTACACCTTC	NA	TRBV9	TRBD1	TRBJ1-2
CASSEQGLEQYF	TGTGCCAGCAGTGAACAGGGGCTTGAGCAGTACTTC	NA	TRBV25-1	NA	TRBJ2-7
CASSPGTGFGELFF	TGTGCCAGCAGCCCTGGAACAGGGTTCGGGGAGCTGTTTTTT	NA	TRBV7-3	NA	TRBJ2-2